Listed below are T cell receptor beta chains from one sample, sequenced in a study of T cell responses to AZD1222 COVID-19 vaccine. The method was immunoSEQ multiplex PCR; TCRdb's version includes in-frame clones alone and lacks a portion of them. The sample holds 120,000 or so clones, 85% to 90% seen once. The sample in question was peripheral blood, obtained on day 0 of AZD1222 vaccination. These receptors were collected from an adult in good health. Both conserved end residues are part of each CDR3. D genes are given only for firm matches. Size is omitted from some rows. Given values are once, few, many or a class for expanded clones.

-	-	TRBV6-1	TRBJ1-1	TGTGCCAGCAGTGAAAGGGGCAGGACTGAAGCTTTCTTT	CASSERGRTEAFF
TRBD1	-	TRBV5-6	TRBJ2-1	TGTACCAGCAGCGGCAGACAGGGTCTCCAATATGAGCAGTTCTTC	CTSSGRQGLQYEQFF
TRBD2	few	TRBV7-2	TRBJ2-2	TGTGCCAGCAGCTTAAGGTCTAGCGGTAACACCGGGGAGCTGTTTTTT	CASSLRSSGNTGELFF
-	-	TRBV6-1	TRBJ1-2	TGTGCCAGCAGTGAAACGGGCCTCTACTATGGCTACACCTTC	CASSETGLYYGYTF
TRBD2	-	TRBV28	TRBJ2-3	TGTGCCAGCAGTCCCCTCAGCGGGGGGGTCACAGATACGCAGTATTTT	CASSPLSGGVTDTQYF
-	-	TRBV5-1	TRBJ1-6	TGCGCCAGCAGCTTGGAAGCCGGGCAGAATTCACCCCTCCACTTT	CASSLEAGQNSPLHF
TRBD1	-	TRBV5-1	TRBJ1-1	TGCGCCAGCAGCTTGTTGCCAGGGGGGAACACTGAAGCTTTCTTT	CASSLLPGGNTEAFF
-	-	TRBV21-1	TRBJ2-2	TGTGCCAGCAGCAAATCAGGGGGCATGAACACCGGGGAGCTGTTTTTT	CASSKSGGMNTGELFF
TRBD1	-	TRBV7-3	TRBJ2-2	TGTGCCAGCAGCTCTGGACAGGGAGTCACCGGGGAGCTGTTTTTT	CASSSGQGVTGELFF
-	-	TRBV7-2	TRBJ1-5	TGTGCCAGCAGCTTTCGAGGGGCGGGCCAGCCCCAGCATTTT	CASSFRGAGQPQHF
-	-	TRBV6-6	TRBJ2-6	TGTGCCAGCAGTCAGACCCCCCTGCGGCCTGGGGCCAACGTCCTGACTTTC	CASSQTPLRPGANVLTF
TRBD2	-	TRBV30	TRBJ2-1	TGTGCCTGGAGTCCCTCCTGGCTAGCGGGGCCCCAGTACCAGTTCTTC	CAWSPSWLAGPQYQFF
TRBD2	-	TRBV13	TRBJ2-1	TGTGCCAGCAGCCCCCCCGGAGCGGGGACGTACAATGAGCAGTTCTTC	CASSPPGAGTYNEQFF
-	-	TRBV9	TRBJ1-2	TGTGCCAGCAGCTTGAGGGATGGTCATCGGGGCTATGGCTACACCTTC	CASSLRDGHRGYGYTF
-	-	TRBV4-2	TRBJ1-2	TGTGCCAGCAGCCAAGATCTCCAGGGGTCCTATGGCTACACCTTC	CASSQDLQGSYGYTF